These T cell receptor beta chains were read from a single sample in a study of regulatory T cells in long-lasting Graves disease. TCRdb called the multiplex PCR reads again in MiXCR, with one record for every CDR3 protein. The sample carries approximately 350,000 distinct CDR3 sequences, approximately 23% recorded once. Sequencing used peripheral blood mononuclear cells (PBMCs), obtained when the disease was refractory, from a patient treated with antithyroid drugs. The origin of the receptors is a woman in her thirties or forties with Graves disease. CDR3s include the opening cysteine and the closing phenylalanine or tryptophan. D genes are given only for firm matches. Some rows mark clone size as missing; the rest say once, few, many or name a class of expanded clone.

J	size	V	D	DNA	CDR3
TRBJ1-6	.	TRBV11-2	.	TGTGCCAGCAGCACAGACCCAGGGAGCTCCTATAATTCACCCCTCCACTTT	CASSTDPGSSYNSPLHF
TRBJ2-7	.	TRBV10-3	.	TGTGCCATCAGTGAGTCGGGGGACGAGCAGTACTTC	CAISESGDEQYF
TRBJ2-3	few	TRBV11-2	.	TGTGCCAGCAGCCCACGGACAACCACAGATACGCAGTATTTT	CASSPRTTTDTQYF
TRBJ1-4	many	TRBV7-9	TRBD1	TGTGCCGCAGGGGGGTCCGGTGAAAAACTGTTTTTT	CAAGGSGEKLFF
TRBJ1-3	few	TRBV3-1	.	TGTGCCAGCAGCCAAGGGGACGCCGGGGGAAACACCATATATTTT	CASSQGDAGGNTIYF
TRBJ2-1	few	TRBV2	.	TGTGCCAGCAGTGATCTTCGGTCGCAGTTCTTC	CASSDLRSQFF
TRBJ1-4	.	TRBV6-2/TRBV6-3	TRBD1	TGTGCCAGCAGTTACCACAGACAAGGCAGGGGGCTAGTAAATGAAAAACTGTTTTTT	CASSYHRQGRGLVNEKLFF
TRBJ2-3	.	TRBV2	TRBD1	TGTGCCAGCAGCTCCCCGGACAGGGAATCAGATACGCAGTATTTT	CASSSPDRESDTQYF
TRBJ2-6	many	TRBV7-9	.	TGTGCCAGTGGACAAGTATCTGGGGCCAACGTCCTGACTTTC	CASGQVSGANVLTF
TRBJ2-7	.	TRBV20-1	.	TGCAGTGCTAGAGCACCATTGGGGGTGTACGAGCAGTACTTC	CSARAPLGVYEQYF
TRBJ2-1	few	TRBV20-1	TRBD2	TGCAGTGCTCTCAGAGGAGGCCTAGCGGGAGGGCCTGGGAATGAGCAGTTCTTC	CSALRGGLAGGPGNEQFF
TRBJ2-3	.	TRBV2	TRBD2	TGTGCCAGCAGTAGGACTAGCGGGAGGGCCAGGGTAGGAGATACGCAGTATTTT	CASSRTSGRARVGDTQYF
TRBJ2-7	.	TRBV20-1	.	TGCAGTGCTAGAGTTAGCTCCTACGAGCAGTACTTC	CSARVSSYEQYF
TRBJ1-5	few	TRBV20-1	TRBD1	TGCAGTGCTAGGCCCGGGGTAGGGGGCCAGCCCCAGCATTTT	CSARPGVGGQPQHF
TRBJ1-5	.	TRBV7-6	TRBD1	TGTGCCAGCAGCTTAGGGACAGGGGCGAGGCAGCCCCAGCATTTT	CASSLGTGARQPQHF
TRBJ1-2	few	TRBV19	TRBD1	TGTGCCAGTAGCCGGACAGGGGGCATTGGCTACACCTTC	CASSRTGGIGYTF
TRBJ2-7	.	TRBV3-1	.	TGTGCCAGCAGCCAAGACCTGGCCTGGCTAGCGAACTCCTACGAGCAGTACTTC	CASSQDLAWLANSYEQYF
TRBJ1-3	once	TRBV30	TRBD1	TGTGCCTGCTCACAGGGGACTGGAAACACCATATATTTT	CACSQGTGNTIYF
TRBJ1-1	many	TRBV28	.	TGTGCCAGCAGTTCGGGGACTGAAGCTTTCTTT	CASSSGTEAFF
TRBJ2-3	.	TRBV27	TRBD2	TGTGCCAGCAGTAGACTAGCGGGGACCACAGATACGCAGTATTTT	CASSRLAGTTDTQYF
TRBJ2-7	many	TRBV28	TRBD2	TGTGCCAGCAAAAACTGGCGGGAGTCTACCTACGAGCAGTACTTC	CASKNWRESTYEQYF
TRBJ1-5	few	TRBV2	.	TGTGCCAGCATTGCAGACCAGCCCCAGCATTTT	CASIADQPQHF
TRBJ1-2	many	TRBV24-1	.	TGTGCCACCAGTGATGGACAGCCCTTCTACACCTTC	CATSDGQPFYTF
TRBJ1-5	many	TRBV6-5	.	TGTGCCAGCAGTTACGAAGGGAGAGCAAATCAGCCCCAGCATTTT	CASSYEGRANQPQHF
TRBJ2-5	many	TRBV7-8	.	TGTGCCAGCCTCCCCTCTACCCCCCAAAAAGAGACCCAGTACTTC	CASLPSTPQKETQYF
TRBJ2-5	few	TRBV24-1	TRBD2	TGTGCCACCCGCGGAGCGGGAGAACAAGAGACCCAGTACTTC	CATRGAGEQETQYF
TRBJ1-6	many	TRBV9	TRBD1	TGTGCCAGCAGCTACGGACAGGGGGATTCACCCCTCCACTTT	CASSYGQGDSPLHF
TRBJ2-7	.	TRBV6-1	.	TGTGCCAGCAGTGAAGAAGGGCTCTACGAGCAGTACTTC	CASSEEGLYEQYF
TRBJ1-5	.	TRBV28	.	TGTGCCAGCAGGTTCCCAGGGAGAAATCAGCCCCAGCATTTT	CASRFPGRNQPQHF
TRBJ2-7	many	TRBV6-2/TRBV6-3	TRBD1	TGTGCCAGCACCAACATCGGACAGGGCTCCTACGAGCAGTACTTC	CASTNIGQGSYEQYF
TRBJ1-5	.	TRBV6-1	.	TGTGCCAGCAGTGCACTGATTAGCAATCAGCCCCAGCATTTT	CASSALISNQPQHF
TRBJ1-1	many	TRBV20-1	.	TGCGGATTGGTGAACACTGAAGCTTTCTTT	CGLVNTEAFF
TRBJ2-3	few	TRBV10-2	.	TGCGCCAGCTCAGACAGCTCAGATACGCAGTATTTT	CASSDSSDTQYF
TRBJ2-7	many	TRBV7-8	.	TGTGCCAGCAGCTCCCCCTCGATCTCCTACGAGCAGTACTTC	CASSSPSISYEQYF
TRBJ2-3	.	TRBV2	.	TGTGCCAGCAGTAAGGAGGGACGCCACACAGATACGCAGTATTTT	CASSKEGRHTDTQYF
TRBJ2-7	many	TRBV27	.	TGTGCCAGCAGTTTATCCGGGATGGGGACAGAGCAGTACTTC	CASSLSGMGTEQYF
TRBJ2-7	many	TRBV7-2	TRBD2	TGTGCCAGCAGCTGGGTGGCGGGAGTGAGGCAGTACTTC	CASSWVAGVRQYF
TRBJ1-3	many	TRBV12-3/TRBV12-4	.	TGTGCCAGCAGCCTCCCCAGCTCTGGAAACACCATATATTTT	CASSLPSSGNTIYF
TRBJ2-7	few	TRBV7-9	.	TGTGCCAGCAGCTTATTGGGAAGTCAGTACTTC	CASSLLGSQYF
TRBJ2-1	once	TRBV28	.	TGTGCCAGCAGTTTTCTCCTAGCCCGAAATGAGCAGTTCTTC	CASSFLLARNEQFF
TRBJ2-2	.	TRBV28	TRBD2	TGTGCCAGCAGTTTATTTCTAGCGGGAGTCCTCGGGGAGCTGTTTTTT	CASSLFLAGVLGELFF
TRBJ1-2	many	TRBV12-3/TRBV12-4	TRBD1	TGTGCCAGCAGCCCACTGCGGGACAGCTATGGCTACACCTTC	CASSPLRDSYGYTF
TRBJ2-5	many	TRBV11-2	.	TGTGCCAGCAGCCCTCCAAGGGGCACCCCGCCGGTAAAGACCCAGTACTTC	CASSPPRGTPPVKTQYF
TRBJ2-1	few	TRBV20-1	TRBD2	TGCAGTGCTACCGGGACTAGCGGGAATGAGCAGTTCTTC	CSATGTSGNEQFF
TRBJ1-5	many	TRBV6-2/TRBV6-3	.	TGTGCCAGCAGTTACCCGGGGGTCAATCAGCCCCAGCATTTT	CASSYPGVNQPQHF
TRBJ2-5	many	TRBV27	TRBD1	TGTGCCAGCGGGACAGGGGGCGAGGAGACCCAGTACTTC	CASGTGGEETQYF
TRBJ2-2	.	TRBV5-1	.	TGCGCCAGCAGCCTGTTGACCTGGACCGGGGAGCTGTTTTTT	CASSLLTWTGELFF
TRBJ2-7	many	TRBV11-2	.	TGTGCCAGCGGGCCTCTGAGGGGCTACTACGAGCAGTACTTC	CASGPLRGYYEQYF
TRBJ2-2	.	TRBV4-1	.	TGCGCCAGCAGCTACAGGACCGGGGAGCTGTTTTTT	CASSYRTGELFF
TRBJ2-1	.	TRBV6-1	.	TGTGCCAGCAGCGGGTCCCCCTCCTACAATGAGCAGTTCTTC	CASSGSPSYNEQFF
TRBJ2-1	.	TRBV28	TRBD2	TGTGCCAGCAGTTCTCCGGGACTAGCGGGAGTTCAGCAGTTCTTC	CASSSPGLAGVQQFF
TRBJ2-7	many	TRBV10-3	.	TGTGCCATCAGTGCTACGAAAGGCGGGACCTACTCCTACGAGCAGTACTTC	CAISATKGGTYSYEQYF
TRBJ2-7	.	TRBV28	.	TGTGCCAGCAGTGAGAGACTAGTCTACGAGCAGTACTTC	CASSERLVYEQYF
TRBJ1-1	many	TRBV11-2	TRBD1	TGTGCCAGCAGCTTCGAACAGGGGGACACTGAAGCTTTCTTT	CASSFEQGDTEAFF
TRBJ1-3	.	TRBV28	.	TGTGCCAGCACACCAGGAGGTACAGATCACCTAACAAAAACCATATATTTT	CASTPGGTDHLTKTIYF
TRBJ2-7	many	TRBV10-3	.	TGTGCCACCCGGTGGGGGGAATCCTACGAGCAGTACTTC	CATRWGESYEQYF
TRBJ2-2	.	TRBV20-1	TRBD2	TGCAGTGCCAAAAATGGGGATAGCGGGAGTTCGGTCACCGGGGAGCTGTTTTTT	CSAKNGDSGSSVTGELFF
TRBJ2-2	many	TRBV28	TRBD1	TGTGCCAGCAGTTCCCTGACAGGGGTCGGGGAGCTGTTTTTT	CASSSLTGVGELFF